A single sample is the source of the 15 T cell receptor beta chains below, sequenced in a study of cytomegalovirus exposure and HLA in healthy donors. Some clones are missing from TCRdb's copy, which holds only in-frame ones; the method was immunoSEQ multiplex PCR. The sample has 250,000 to 400,000 clones, 88% seen once. Input material: PBMCs. Source of these receptors: a man younger than 45 in good health and CMV-seronegative.

The chain recombines TRBV5-6 with TRBJ2-7; the D is unclear. V was pared by 5 bases and J by 0 bases, with 12 bases between. CDR1 is SGHDT and CDR2 is YYEEEE in the germline V gene. The CDR3 loop spans 14 amino acids. DNA for the CDR3: TGTGCCAGCAGTCCTAGTGTGGACTCCTACGAGCAGTACTTC. It encodes CASSPSVDSYEQYF.

In regard to this clone: Additional DNA sequences in this sample encode the identical CDR3. CDR3 DNA: TGCGCCAGCAGCTTGGGGCAGGGCCCTGAAGCTTTCTTT. This codes for CASSLGQGPEAFF. This chain links TRBV5-1 with TRBJ1-1; TRBD1 might be the D (5 bases). V was cut by 0 bases and J by 6 bases, with 9 bases left in between. Germline values: CDR1 SGHRS, CDR2 YFSETQ. The CDR3 consists of 13 residues.

The chain joins TRBV5-1 to TRBJ2-2; 10 positions agree with TRBD1. Losses at the gene ends were 1 base for V and 7 bases for J; bases not matched to a gene: 7. The germline gives CDR1 SGHRS, CDR2 YFSETQ. This CDR3 spans 16 amino acids. The CDR3 loop is CASSLRTGGLVGELFF. The CDR3 DNA reads TGCGCCAGCAGCTTGCGGACAGGGGGTTTGGTCGGGGAGCTGTTTTTT.

The chain recombines TRBV6-5 with TRBJ2-7; 10 nucleotides line up with TRBD1. J was trimmed by 6 bases and V by 8 bases; bases with no gene match: 4. Germline CDR1 reads MNHEY; CDR2 reads SVGAGI. The length of the CDR3 is 12 residues. The CDR3 coding sequence is TGTGCCAGCGCGGGACAGGGGCTCGAGCAGTACTTC. This translates into CASAGQGLEQYF.

Remarks on this clone: Other DNA sequences from this sample encode an identical CDR3 as well. The rearrangement links TRBV9 to TRBJ1-1, with D perhaps TRBD1 (5 bases). With 0 bases removed from V and 4 bases from J, the gap between germline ends came to 7 bases. The CDR3 is 13 residues long. CDR1 is SGDLS, CDR2 YYNGEE, per germline. This chain's CDR3 is CASSVGGRTEAFF. Written as DNA, the CDR3 is TGTGCCAGCAGCGTAGGGGGCCGCACTGAAGCTTTCTTT.

The genes are TRBV4-1 and TRBJ2-7; a weak D match, TRBD2 (6 bases). V shed 1 base and J shed 0 bases, with 13 bases lying between them. The V gene's germline CDR1 is MGHRA and CDR2 YSYEKL. The CDR3 totals 16 residues. The CDR3 sequence: CASSQGGGFNSYEQYF. The CDR3 DNA sequence: TGCGCCAGCAGCCAAGGGGGAGGTTTTAACTCCTACGAGCAGTACTTC.

This clone was detected a few times. This rearrangement joins TRBV6-6 to TRBJ1-2; TRBD1 matches at 9 bases. J lost 8 bases, V lost 6 bases, and 16 bases had no gene match. The CDR3 covers 16 residues. Germline CDR1 is MNHNY and CDR2 is SVGAGI (reference sequence). CDR3: CASSRGQGRRVDGYTF. In nucleotides, the CDR3 is TGTGCCAGCAGCCGAGGACAGGGGAGACGGGTAGACGGCTACACCTTC.

The rearrangement links TRBV19 to TRBJ1-2; D is perhaps TRBD1 (5 bases). The germline V gene has CDR1 LNHDA and CDR2 SQIVND (reference sequence). Trimming took off 5 bases at V and 6 bases at J, with 16 bases between the two ends. The CDR3 sequence is 14 residues long. CDR3 in amino acids: CASSGSGYSDGYTF. CDR3 DNA sequence: TGTGCCAGTAGTGGTTCAGGGTATTCGGATGGCTACACCTTC.

The chain joins TRBV11-2 to TRBJ1-2; 7 nucleotides align to TRBD1. The CDR3 sequence is 15 residues long. The V gene's germline CDR1 is SGHAT and CDR2 FQNNGV. V lost 0 bases and J lost 3; bases outside the gene matches: 4. The CDR3 coding sequence is TGTGCCAGCAGCTTAGACGTTGGGACAGACTATGGCTACACCTTC. It specifies CASSLDVGTDYGYTF.

This chain links TRBV6-6 with TRBJ2-7, with 10 bases identical to TRBD1. The junction had 2 bases not matched to a gene; V was cut back by 2 bases and J by 1 base. The CDR3 totals 15 residues. Per the germline V gene, CDR1 is MNHNY and CDR2 is SVGAGI (reference sequence). Here the CDR3 reads CASSYMGQGSYEQYF. The CDR3, as DNA: TGTGCCAGCAGTTACATGGGACAGGGGTCCTACGAGCAGTACTTC.

This chain uses TRBV27 with TRBJ2-5, with 7 positions matching TRBD1. Germline CDR1 reads MNHEY; CDR2 reads SMNVEV (reference sequence). V lost 0 bases and J lost 4; bases outside the gene matches: 2. This CDR3 contains 14 residues. The CDR3 loop reads CASSLSTGLETQYF. In DNA, the CDR3 is TGTGCCAGCAGTTTATCGACAGGGTTAGAGACCCAGTACTTC.

The rearrangement links TRBV5-4 to TRBJ1-4; 9 bases fit TRBD1. The CDR3 sequence is 14 residues long. Germline V lookup: CDR1 SGHNT, CDR2 YYREEE (reference sequence). V lost 3 bases, J lost 10 bases, and 7 bases stayed unmatched. The CDR3 loop reads CASSWDREKGKLFF. The CDR3 nucleotides read TGTGCCAGCAGCTGGGACAGGGAGAAGGGAAAACTGTTTTTT.

The chain combines TRBV6-1 with TRBJ2-7; 9 positions agree with TRBD1. The CDR3 contains 15 residues. The J segment lost 1 base and the V segment lost 2 bases, leaving 3 bases of the junction unmatched. The V gene's germline CDR1 is MNHNS and CDR2 SASEGT. The CDR3 loop reads CASSEQGTGSYEQYF. CDR3 nucleotides: TGTGCCAGCAGTGAACAGGGGACAGGGTCCTACGAGCAGTACTTC.

The chain couples TRBV6-1 to TRBJ1-1; 7 positions match TRBD1. Trimming took 5 bases from V and 4 from J; bases not matched to a gene: 4. CDR1 MNHNS and CDR2 SASEGT come from the germline V gene. The length of the CDR3 is 13 residues. CDR3 amino acids: CASSPTGRTEAFF. CDR3 coding DNA: TGTGCCAGCAGTCCGACAGGGCGCACTGAAGCTTTCTTT.

The CDR3 DNA is TGTGCCAGCAGCTTACCGCGGGGGGGCATTCAGAATGAGCAGTTCTTC. Translation gives CASSLPRGGIQNEQFF. The chain joins TRBV7-9 to TRBJ2-1; 9 bases match TRBD2. J was trimmed by 7 bases and V by 2 bases; bases with no gene match: 9. CDR1 and CDR2 from the germline V gene are SEHNR and FQNEAQ (reference sequence). This CDR3 contains 16 residues. Full variable domain (remainder filled in from reference TRBV7-9 and TRBJ2-1): DTGVSQNPRHKITKRGQNVTFRCDPISEHNRLYWYRQTLGQGPEFLTYFQNEAQLEKSRLLSDRFSAERPKGSFSTLEIQRTEQGDSAMYLCASSLPRGGIQNEQFFGPGTRLTVL.